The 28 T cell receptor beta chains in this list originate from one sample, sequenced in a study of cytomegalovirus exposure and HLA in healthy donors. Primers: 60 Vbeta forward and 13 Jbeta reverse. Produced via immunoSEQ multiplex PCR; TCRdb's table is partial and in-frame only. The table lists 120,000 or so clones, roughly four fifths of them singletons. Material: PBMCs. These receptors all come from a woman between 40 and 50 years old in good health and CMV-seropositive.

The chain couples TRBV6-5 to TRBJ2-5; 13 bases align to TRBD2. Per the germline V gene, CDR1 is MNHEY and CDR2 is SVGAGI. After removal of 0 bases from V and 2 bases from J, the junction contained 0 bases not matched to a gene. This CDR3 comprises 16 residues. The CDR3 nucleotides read TGTGCCAGCAGTTACTCGGGACTAGCGGGGCAAGAGACCCAGTACTTC. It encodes CASSYSGLAGQETQYF.

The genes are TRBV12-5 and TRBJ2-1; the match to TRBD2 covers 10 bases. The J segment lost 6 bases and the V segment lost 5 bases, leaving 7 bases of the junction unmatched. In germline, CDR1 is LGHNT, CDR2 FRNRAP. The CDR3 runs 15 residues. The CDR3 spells CASGPGLAESNEQFF. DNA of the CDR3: TGTGCTAGTGGTCCAGGACTAGCGGAATCCAATGAGCAGTTCTTC. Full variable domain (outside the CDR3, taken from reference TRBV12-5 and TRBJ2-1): DARVTQTPRHKVTEMGQEVTMRCQPILGHNTVFWYRQTMMQGLELLAYFRNRAPLDDSGMPKDRFSAEMPDATLATLKIQPSEPRDSAVYFCASGPGLAESNEQFFGPGTRLTVL.

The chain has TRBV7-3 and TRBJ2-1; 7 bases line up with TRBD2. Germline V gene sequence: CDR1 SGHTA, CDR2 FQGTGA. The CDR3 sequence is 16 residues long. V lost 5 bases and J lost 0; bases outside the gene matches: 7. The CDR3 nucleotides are TGTGCCAGCAGCCGTCAGGGCGGGGGCTCCTACAATGAGCAGTTCTTC. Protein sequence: CASSRQGGGSYNEQFF.

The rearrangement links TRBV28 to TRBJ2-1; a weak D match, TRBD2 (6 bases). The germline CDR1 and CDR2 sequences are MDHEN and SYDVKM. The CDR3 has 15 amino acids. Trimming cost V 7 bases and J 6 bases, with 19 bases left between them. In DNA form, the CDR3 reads TGTGCCAGCACCCCGACGAACGGGGGACTCAATGAGCAGTTCTTC. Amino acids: CASTPTNGGLNEQFF.

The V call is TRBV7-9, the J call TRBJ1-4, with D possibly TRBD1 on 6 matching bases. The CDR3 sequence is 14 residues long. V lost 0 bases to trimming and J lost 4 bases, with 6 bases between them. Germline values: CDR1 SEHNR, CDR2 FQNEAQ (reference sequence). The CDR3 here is CASSLAQGNEKLFF. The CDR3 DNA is TGTGCCAGCAGCTTAGCACAGGGTAATGAAAAACTGTTTTTT.

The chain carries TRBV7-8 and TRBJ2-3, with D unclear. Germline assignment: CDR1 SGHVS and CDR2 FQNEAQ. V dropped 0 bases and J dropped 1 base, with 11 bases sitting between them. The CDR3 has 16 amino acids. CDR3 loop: CASSLASLGGTDTQYF. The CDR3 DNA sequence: TGTGCCAGCAGCTTAGCGTCCCTAGGTGGCACAGATACGCAGTATTTT.

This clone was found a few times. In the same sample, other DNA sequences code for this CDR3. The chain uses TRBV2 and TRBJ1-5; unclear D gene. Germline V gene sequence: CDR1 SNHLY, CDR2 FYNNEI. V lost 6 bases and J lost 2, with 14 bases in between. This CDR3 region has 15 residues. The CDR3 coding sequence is TGTGCCAGCAGCGAGGGAGGTGTCGGCAATCAGCCCCAGCATTTT. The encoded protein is CASSEGGVGNQPQHF.

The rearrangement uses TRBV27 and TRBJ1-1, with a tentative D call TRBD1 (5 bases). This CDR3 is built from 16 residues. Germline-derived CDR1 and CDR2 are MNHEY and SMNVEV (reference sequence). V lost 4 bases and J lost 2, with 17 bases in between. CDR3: CASSWGGEGFNTEAFF. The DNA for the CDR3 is TGTGCCAGCAGTTGGGGGGGTGAGGGGTTTAACACTGAAGCTTTCTTT.

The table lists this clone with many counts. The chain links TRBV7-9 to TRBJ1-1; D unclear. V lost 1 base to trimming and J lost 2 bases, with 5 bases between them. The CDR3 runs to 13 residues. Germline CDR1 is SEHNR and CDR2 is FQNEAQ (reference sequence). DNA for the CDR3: TGTGCCAGCAGCTTAGAAGCTAACACTGAAGCTTTCTTT. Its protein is CASSLEANTEAFF.

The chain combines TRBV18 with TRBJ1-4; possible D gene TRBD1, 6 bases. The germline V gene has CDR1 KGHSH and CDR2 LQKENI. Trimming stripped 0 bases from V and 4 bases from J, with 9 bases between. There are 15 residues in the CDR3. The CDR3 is CASSPPGAHNEKLFF. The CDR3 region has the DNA TGTGCCAGCTCACCACCGGGGGCTCATAATGAAAAACTGTTTTTT.

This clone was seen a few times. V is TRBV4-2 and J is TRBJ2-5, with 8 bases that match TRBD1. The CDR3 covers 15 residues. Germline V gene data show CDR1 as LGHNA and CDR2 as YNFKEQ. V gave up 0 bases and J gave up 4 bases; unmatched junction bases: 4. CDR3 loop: CASSQDAGGAETQYF. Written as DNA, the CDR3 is TGTGCCAGCAGCCAAGATGCAGGGGGCGCAGAGACCCAGTACTTC.

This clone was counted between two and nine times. The chain's CDR3 is CASSPRQRQSPLHF. CDR3 nucleotide sequence: TGTGCCAGCAGCCCTAGACAGAGGCAATCACCCCTCCACTTT. The chain employs TRBV7-9 and TRBJ1-6, with a weak D call TRBD1 (5 bases). The V end was cut by 5 bases, the J end by 10 bases, with 15 bases between. This CDR3 has 14 residues. The germline gives CDR1 SEHNR, CDR2 FQNEAQ (reference sequence). The entire variable domain, with the rest obtained from reference TRBV7-9 and TRBJ1-6, is as follows: DTGVSQNPRHKITKRGQNVTFRCDPISEHNRLYWYRQTLGQGPEFLTYFQNEAQLEKSRLLSDRFSAERPKGSFSTLEIQRTEQGDSAMYLCASSPRQRQSPLHFGNGTRLTVT.

The CDR3 loop reads CASSGMAGGNEKLFF. The CDR3 DNA sequence: TGCGCCAGCAGTGGGATGGCAGGGGGTAATGAAAAACTGTTTTTT. The V gene is TRBV10-2, the J gene TRBJ1-4; TRBD1 matches 7 bases. The germline V gene encodes CDR1 WSHSY and CDR2 SAAADI. This CDR3 comprises 15 residues. Unmatched junction bases numbered 6, after V lost 4 bases and J lost 4 bases.

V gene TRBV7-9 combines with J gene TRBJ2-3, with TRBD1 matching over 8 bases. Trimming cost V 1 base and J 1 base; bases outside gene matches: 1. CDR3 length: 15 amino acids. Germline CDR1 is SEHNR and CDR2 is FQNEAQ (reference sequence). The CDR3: CASSLGTGRTDTQYF. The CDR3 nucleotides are TGTGCCAGCAGCTTAGGGACAGGGCGCACAGATACGCAGTATTTT.

CDR3 loop: CASTPPVQTGLAFF. As DNA, the CDR3 is TGTGCCAGCACCCCCCCAGTACAAACAGGGCTCGCTTTCTTT. The gene calls are TRBV28 and TRBJ1-1; D may be TRBD1 (6 bases). V was cut by 7 bases and J by 11 bases, with 23 bases left in between. The CDR3 sequence is 14 residues long. CDR1 and CDR2 (germline): MDHEN, SYDVKM.

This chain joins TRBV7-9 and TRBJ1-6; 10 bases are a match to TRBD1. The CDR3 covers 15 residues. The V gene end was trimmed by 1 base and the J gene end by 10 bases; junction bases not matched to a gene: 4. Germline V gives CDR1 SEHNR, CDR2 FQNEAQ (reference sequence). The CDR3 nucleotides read TGTGCCAGCAGCTTAGGGGGACAGGGGAGATCACCCCTCCACTTT. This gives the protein CASSLGGQGRSPLHF.

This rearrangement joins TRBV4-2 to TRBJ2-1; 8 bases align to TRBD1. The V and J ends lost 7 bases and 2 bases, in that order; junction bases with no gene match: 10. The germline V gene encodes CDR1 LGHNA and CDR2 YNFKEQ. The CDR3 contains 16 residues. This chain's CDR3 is CASKEDRAYTYNEQFF. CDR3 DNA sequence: TGTGCCAGCAAAGAGGACAGGGCCTACACCTACAATGAGCAGTTCTTC.

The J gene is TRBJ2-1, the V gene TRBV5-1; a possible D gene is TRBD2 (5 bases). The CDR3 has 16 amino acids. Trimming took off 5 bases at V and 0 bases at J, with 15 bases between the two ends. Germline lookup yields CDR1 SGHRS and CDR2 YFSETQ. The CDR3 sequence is CASSRTSPSSYNEQFF. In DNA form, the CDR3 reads TGCGCCAGCAGTCGAACTAGTCCAAGCTCCTACAATGAGCAGTTCTTC.

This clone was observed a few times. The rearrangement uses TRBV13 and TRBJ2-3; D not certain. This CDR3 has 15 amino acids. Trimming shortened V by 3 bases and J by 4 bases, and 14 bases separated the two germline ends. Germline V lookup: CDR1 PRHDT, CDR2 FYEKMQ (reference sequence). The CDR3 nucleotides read TGTGCCAGCAGCTTGACTGACCCTCGGGCAGATACGCAGTATTTT. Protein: CASSLTDPRADTQYF.

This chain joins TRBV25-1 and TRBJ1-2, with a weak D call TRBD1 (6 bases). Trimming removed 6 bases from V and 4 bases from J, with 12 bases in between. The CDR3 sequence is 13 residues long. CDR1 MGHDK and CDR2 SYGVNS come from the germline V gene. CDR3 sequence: CASRRTGSYGYTF. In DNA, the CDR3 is TGTGCCAGCAGGCGCACAGGGAGCTATGGCTACACCTTC.

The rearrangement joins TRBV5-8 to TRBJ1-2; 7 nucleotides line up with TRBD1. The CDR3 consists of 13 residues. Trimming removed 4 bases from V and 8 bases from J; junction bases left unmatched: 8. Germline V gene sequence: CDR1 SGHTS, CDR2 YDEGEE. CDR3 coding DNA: TGTGCCAGCAGCCCGAGGGGGCATTTGGGCTACACCTTC. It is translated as CASSPRGHLGYTF. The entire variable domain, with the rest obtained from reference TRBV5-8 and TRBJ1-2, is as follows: EAGVTQSPTHLIKTRGQQATLRCSPISGHTSVYWYQQALGLGLQFLLWYDEGEERNRGNFPPRFSGRQFPNYSSELNVNALELEDSALYLCASSPRGHLGYTFGSGTRLTVV.

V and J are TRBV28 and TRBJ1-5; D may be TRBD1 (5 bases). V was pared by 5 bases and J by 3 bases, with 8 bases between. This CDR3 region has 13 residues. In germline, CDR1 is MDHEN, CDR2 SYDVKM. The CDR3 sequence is CASSRTYNQPQHF. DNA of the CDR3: TGTGCCAGCAGTCGGACATACAATCAGCCCCAGCATTTT.

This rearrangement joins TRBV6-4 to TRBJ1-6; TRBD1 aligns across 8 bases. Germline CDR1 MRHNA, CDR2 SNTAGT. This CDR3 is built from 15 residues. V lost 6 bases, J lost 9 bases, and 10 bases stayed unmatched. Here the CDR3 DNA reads TGTGCCAGCAGCAATACAGGACAGGGAGGTTCACCCCTCCACTTT. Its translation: CASSNTGQGGSPLHF.

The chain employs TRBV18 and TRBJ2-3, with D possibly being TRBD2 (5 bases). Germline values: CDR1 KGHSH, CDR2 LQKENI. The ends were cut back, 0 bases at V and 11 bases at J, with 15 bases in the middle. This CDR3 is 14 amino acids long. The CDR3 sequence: CASSPPSEGSLQYF. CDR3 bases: TGTGCCAGCTCACCACCGTCTGAGGGAAGCTTGCAGTATTTT.

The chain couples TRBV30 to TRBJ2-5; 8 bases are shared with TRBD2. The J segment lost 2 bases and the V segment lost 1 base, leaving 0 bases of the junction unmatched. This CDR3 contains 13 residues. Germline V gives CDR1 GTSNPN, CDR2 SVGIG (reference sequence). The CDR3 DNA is TGTGCCTGGAGTGCGGGGGGGCAAGAGACCCAGTACTTC. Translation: CAWSAGGQETQYF.

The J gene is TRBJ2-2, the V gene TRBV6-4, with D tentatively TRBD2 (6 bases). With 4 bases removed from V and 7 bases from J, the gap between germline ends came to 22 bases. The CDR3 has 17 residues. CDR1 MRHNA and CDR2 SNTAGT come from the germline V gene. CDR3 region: CASSAYSVGTVVGELFF. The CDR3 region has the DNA TGTGCCAGCAGTGCCTATAGTGTCGGGACTGTGGTCGGGGAGCTGTTTTTT.

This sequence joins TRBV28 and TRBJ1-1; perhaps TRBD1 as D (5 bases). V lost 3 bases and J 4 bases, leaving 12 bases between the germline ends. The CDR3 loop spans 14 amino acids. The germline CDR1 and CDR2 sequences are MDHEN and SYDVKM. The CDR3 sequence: CASSFRGTSTEAFF. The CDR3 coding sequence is TGTGCCAGCAGTTTTCGGGGGACGAGCACTGAAGCTTTCTTT.

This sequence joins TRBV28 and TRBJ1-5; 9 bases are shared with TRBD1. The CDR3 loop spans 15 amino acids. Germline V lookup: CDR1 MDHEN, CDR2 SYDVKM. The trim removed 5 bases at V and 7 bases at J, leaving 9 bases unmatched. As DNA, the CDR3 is TGTGCCAGCAGTCCTACAGGGGGCCGGGAACAGCCCCAGCATTTT. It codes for CASSPTGGREQPQHF.